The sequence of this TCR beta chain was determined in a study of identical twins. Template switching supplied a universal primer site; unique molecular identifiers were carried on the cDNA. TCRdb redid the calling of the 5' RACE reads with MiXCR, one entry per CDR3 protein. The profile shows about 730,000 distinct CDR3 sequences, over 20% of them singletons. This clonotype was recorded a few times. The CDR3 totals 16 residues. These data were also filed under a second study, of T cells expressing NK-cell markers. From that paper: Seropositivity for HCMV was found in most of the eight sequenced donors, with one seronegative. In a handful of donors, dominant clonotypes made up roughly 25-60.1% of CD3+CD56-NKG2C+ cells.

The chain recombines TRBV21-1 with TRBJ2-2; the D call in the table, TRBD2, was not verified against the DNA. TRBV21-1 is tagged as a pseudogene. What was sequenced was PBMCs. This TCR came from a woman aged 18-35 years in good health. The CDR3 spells CASSSIAGGETGELFF. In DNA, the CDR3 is TGTGCCAGCAGCTCTATAGCGGGGGGTGAGACCGGGGAGCTGTTTTTT.